The next 18 T cell receptor beta chains were all read from a single sample in a study of shared clonotypes between healthy human individuals. Method: immunoSEQ multiplex PCR; TCRdb's copy keeps in-frame clones and lacks some. The repertoire holds some 1.1 million clones, 60% to 85% seen once, with almost 0.9% in the top ten. The sample consisted of memory CD4+ T cells from PBMCs. Sample subset: CD45RA-negative fraction. The receptor set was obtained from a man between 18 and 35 years old in good health. Some clones in this sample may be carry-over from other donors' samples.

The V call is TRBV29-1, the J call TRBJ2-7, with D perhaps TRBD2 (5 bases). Germline V lookup: CDR1 SQVTM, CDR2 ANQGSEA. The CDR3 sequence is 13 residues long. V lost 6 bases to trimming and J lost 3 bases, with 15 bases between them. The CDR3 nucleotides read TGCAGCGTCGGGGAGCAAAAGAACTACGAGCAGTACTTC. Its translation: CSVGEQKNYEQYF.

The chain uses TRBV7-3 and TRBJ2-6, with 7 bases matching TRBD1. CDR3 length: 17 amino acids. The germline gives CDR1 SGHTA, CDR2 FQGTGA. V trimming: 4 bases; J trimming: 1 base; junction bases outside the gene matches: 7. The chain's CDR3 is CASSSRQGVSGANVLTF. CDR3 DNA: TGTGCCAGCAGCTCTCGACAGGGTGTATCTGGGGCCAACGTCCTGACTTTC.

V usage is TRBV6-1 and J usage is TRBJ2-5; TRBD1 matches 7 bases. The J call could be wrong; TRBJ2-7 is a better fit for the DNA end. Germline V gene data show CDR1 as MNHNS and CDR2 as SASEGT. CDR3 length: 14 residues. CDR3 loop: CASNTGTDISEQYF. The CDR3 nucleotides are TGTGCCAGCAATACCGGGACAGATATCTCCGAGCAGTACTTC.

This clone came up a few times. This specimen includes other DNA sequences encoding the same CDR3. J is TRBJ2-5 and V is TRBV2; TRBD1 matches at 9 bases. The CDR3 runs to 14 residues. With 5 bases clipped from V and 5 bases from J, the junction kept 6 bases outside the gene matches. Per the germline V gene, CDR1 is SNHLY and CDR2 is FYNNEI. As DNA, the CDR3 is TGTGCCAGCAGTCTACAGGGGGCGGGGGAGACCCAGTACTTC. This sequence encodes CASSLQGAGETQYF.

The chain joins TRBV5-3 to TRBJ1-1; D not resolved. TRBV5-3 has ORF status, its function being uncertain. This CDR3 has 17 amino acids. The ends were cut back, 10 bases at V and 0 bases at J, with 25 bases in the middle. The CDR3 bases are TGTGCCCCACGCCATGGGTTCTTCGATACCATGAACACTGAAGCTTTCTTT. Its translation is CAPRHGFFDTMNTEAFF.

This chain connects TRBV7-2 to TRBJ1-2; D uncertain. CDR3 length: 17 amino acids. The germline V gene has CDR1 SGHTA and CDR2 FQGNSA. V lost 1 base and J lost 0, with 15 bases in between. The CDR3 sequence: CASSLGGGRPSNYGYTF. In DNA, the CDR3 is TGTGCCAGCAGCTTAGGTGGAGGCCGGCCCTCTAACTATGGCTACACCTTC.

This rearrangement joins TRBV6-1 to TRBJ2-1; tentative D call: TRBD2 (5 bases). Germline assignment: CDR1 MNHNS and CDR2 SASEGT. The CDR3 extends over 11 amino acids. The germline V and J ends were trimmed by 6 bases and 10 bases, with 10 bases remaining between them. The CDR3, as DNA: TGTGCCAGCAGGGCGGGTCGGGAGCAGTTCTTC. Residues: CASRAGREQFF.

The rearrangement links TRBV11-3 to TRBJ2-2; the D gene is possibly TRBD2 (5 bases). The ends were cut back, 5 bases at V and 0 bases at J, with 16 bases in the middle. The germline V gene encodes CDR1 SGHNT and CDR2 YENEEA. This CDR3 contains 17 residues. The CDR3 nucleotides read TGTGCCAGCAGCGACTCGTTTTGGGGAGCGAACACCGGGGAGCTGTTTTTT. Protein product: CASSDSFWGANTGELFF.

The chain uses TRBV14 and TRBJ2-3, with TRBD1 matching over 7 bases. The CDR3 is 16 amino acids. After removal of 0 bases from V and 3 bases from J, the junction contained 6 bases not matched to a gene. Germline CDR1 is SGHDN and CDR2 is FVKESK. Here the CDR3 reads CASSQDFARGTDTQYF. DNA of the CDR3: TGTGCCAGCAGCCAAGATTTTGCCAGGGGGACAGATACGCAGTATTTT.

This sequence joins TRBV9 and TRBJ1-3, with 7 nucleotides matching TRBD1. The CDR3 spans 16 residues. V was pared by 4 bases and J by 0 bases, with 7 bases of the junction left unmatched. Germline values: CDR1 SGDLS, CDR2 YYNGEE. The CDR3 spells CASSTWDSRSGNTIYF. CDR3 bases: TGTGCCAGCAGCACTTGGGACAGCCGCTCTGGAAACACCATATATTTT.

This clone was recorded only once. V is TRBV7-9 and J is TRBJ2-7; the match to TRBD2 covers 7 bases. Germline CDR1 SEHNR, CDR2 FQNEAQ (reference sequence). This CDR3 is 15 amino acids long. The J segment lost 1 base and the V segment lost 4 bases, leaving 7 bases of the junction unmatched. The chain's CDR3 is CASSSSGKASYEQYF. The DNA for the CDR3 is TGTGCCAGCAGCTCCAGCGGGAAGGCGTCCTACGAGCAGTACTTC.

For this clone: Other DNA sequences from this sample encode an identical CDR3 as well. V gene TRBV18 combines with J gene TRBJ1-5; D is unclear. V was cut by 0 bases and J by 4 bases, with 4 bases left in between. CDR1 and CDR2 (germline): KGHSH, LQKENI. This CDR3 contains 13 residues. CDR3 nucleotide sequence: TGTGCCAGCTCACCACCGGGGAATCAGCCCCAGCATTTT. This translates into CASSPPGNQPQHF.

The chain is built from TRBV29-1 and TRBJ2-3, with D possibly TRBD2 on 5 matching bases. Germline V gene data show CDR1 as SQVTM and CDR2 as ANQGSEA. V was clipped by 3 bases and J by 0 bases, with 16 bases between them. The CDR3 totals 16 residues. The CDR3 region is CSVDPGRTGSTDTQYF. The CDR3 DNA reads as TGCAGCGTTGATCCTGGTCGGACGGGAAGCACAGATACGCAGTATTTT.

This sequence joins TRBV5-3 and TRBJ2-2; TRBD1 matches 7 bases. TRBV5-3 is an open reading frame, and its role is uncertain. V shed 0 bases, J shed 6 bases, and the junction held 5 bases outside the gene matches. This CDR3 contains 15 residues. The chain's CDR3 is CARSLDGTAAGELFF. The CDR3 nucleotides are TGTGCCAGAAGCTTGGACGGGACAGCTGCCGGGGAGCTGTTTTTT.

J is TRBJ1-4 and V is TRBV6-6, with no clear D. Trimming pared 6 bases from V and 4 bases from J, leaving 9 bases between. Germline values: CDR1 MNHNY, CDR2 SVGAGI (reference sequence). This CDR3 is built from 13 residues. The CDR3 nucleotides read TGTGCCAGCAGCTCTCCGGGTAATGAAAAACTGTTTTTT. Protein sequence: CASSSPGNEKLFF.

This chain links TRBV29-1 with TRBJ2-3; D gene ambiguous. Germline CDR1 SQVTM, CDR2 ANQGSEA. The CDR3 has 11 amino acids. V was shortened by 0 bases and J by 5 bases, with 3 bases between the two germline ends. Here the CDR3 reads CSVEEGDTQYF. The CDR3 nucleotides read TGCAGCGTTGAAGAGGGAGATACGCAGTATTTT.

This chain joins TRBV27 and TRBJ1-4, with 9 bases identical to TRBD1. The CDR3 totals 15 residues. Looked up from germline, CDR1 is MNHEY and CDR2 is SMNVEV (reference sequence). V lost 4 bases and J lost 5; bases outside the gene matches: 5. The CDR3 nucleotides read TGTGCCAGCAGTTCGTACAGGGGGCCGAATGAAAAACTGTTTTTT. Amino acids: CASSSYRGPNEKLFF.

About this clone: Other nucleotide sequences in the sample specify the same CDR3. The chain links TRBV28 to TRBJ2-7; the D is unclear. This CDR3 is 12 amino acids long. Germline V gene sequence: CDR1 MDHEN, CDR2 SYDVKM. V gave up 2 bases and J gave up 2 bases, with 4 bases separating them. CDR3 bases: TGTGCCAGCAGTTTAAATGCCTACGAGCAGTACTTC. As protein: CASSLNAYEQYF.